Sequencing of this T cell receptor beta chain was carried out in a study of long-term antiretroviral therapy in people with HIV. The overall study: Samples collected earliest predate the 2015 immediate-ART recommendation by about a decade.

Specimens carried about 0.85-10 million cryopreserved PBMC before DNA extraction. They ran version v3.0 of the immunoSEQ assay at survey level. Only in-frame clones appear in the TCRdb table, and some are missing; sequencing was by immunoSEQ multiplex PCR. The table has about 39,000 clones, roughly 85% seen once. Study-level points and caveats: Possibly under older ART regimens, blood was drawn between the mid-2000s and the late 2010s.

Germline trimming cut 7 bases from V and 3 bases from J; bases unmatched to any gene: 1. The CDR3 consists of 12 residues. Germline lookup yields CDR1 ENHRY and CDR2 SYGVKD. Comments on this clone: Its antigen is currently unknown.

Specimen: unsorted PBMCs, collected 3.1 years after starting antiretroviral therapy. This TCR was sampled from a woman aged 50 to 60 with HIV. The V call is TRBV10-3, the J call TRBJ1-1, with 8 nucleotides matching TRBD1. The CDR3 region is CAIKQGDTEAFF. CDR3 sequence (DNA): TGTGCCATCAAACAGGGGGACACTGAAGCTTTCTTT.